This T cell receptor beta chain is from a study of patients and donors after allogeneic stem cell transplantation. There are 14 residues in the CDR3. V was trimmed by 4 bases and J by 5 bases, leaving 17 bases between them. CDR1 and CDR2 from the germline V gene are DFQATT and SNEGSKA (reference sequence). A few counts support this clonotype. TCRdb analysed the RT-PCR reads with MiXCR anew, one entry per CDR3 protein. This table has 400,000 to 500,000 distinct CDR3 sequences, around 16% appearing once. The sample consisted of blood, either unsorted or a sorted T cell fraction (not recorded which). The rearrangement uses TRBV20-1 and TRBJ2-5; no definite D call. This TCR was sampled from a human donor who was either an allogeneic HSCT recipient or a stem cell or donor lymphocyte infusion donor (not recorded which). It is not recorded whose cells these are; they may come from a transplant donor. CDR3 bases: TGCAGTGCTACCCCTTACGATTTTAAGGAGACCCAGTACTTC. This sequence encodes CSATPYDFKETQYF.